Shown below are 20 T cell receptor beta chains from a single sample sequenced in a study of shared clonotypes between healthy human individuals. Sequencing was performed with immunoSEQ multiplex PCR; in TCRdb, only in-frame clones are kept and a portion is missing. The sample lists 950,000 to 1,100,000 clones, 78% occurring once. The sample comprised memory CD4+ T cells from PBMCs. As for subset: CD45RA-negative fraction. These receptors all come from a man younger than 30 in good health. Some clones in this sample may be carry-over from other donors' samples.

In the case of this clone: This specimen includes other DNA sequences encoding the same CDR3. This chain connects TRBV4-3 to TRBJ2-5, with 8 bases fitting TRBD1. With V trimmed by 2 bases and J by 1 base, 3 bases remained unmatched. Germline values: CDR1 LGHNA, CDR2 YSLEER. This CDR3 has 15 residues. The CDR3 bases are TGCGCCAGCAGCCAATCCGGGACAGGCCAAGAGACCCAGTACTTC. Its protein is CASSQSGTGQETQYF.

There are a few counts of this clone. This chain connects TRBV11-2 to TRBJ2-1; no firm D call. The V gene lost 0 bases and the J gene lost 9 bases, with 9 bases spanning the gap. Per germline, CDR1 SGHAT and CDR2 FQNNGV. CDR3 length: 13 amino acids. The CDR3, as DNA: TGTGCCAGCAGCTTAGATCTTTCGAGTGAGCAGTTCTTC. Protein product: CASSLDLSSEQFF.

The chain joins TRBV5-4 to TRBJ2-3; D is unclear. Germline-derived CDR1 and CDR2 are SGHNT and YYREEE (reference sequence). Trimming cost V 0 bases and J 4 bases, with 12 bases left between them. The CDR3 has 15 residues. In DNA form, the CDR3 reads TGTGCCAGCAGCTTGGTTCAGGCCCCAGCAGATACGCAGTATTTT. This codes for CASSLVQAPADTQYF.

With regard to this clone: This may be a read error, as it is one base from a much larger clone. Other nucleotide sequences in the sample specify the same CDR3. The gene calls are TRBV5-1 and TRBJ2-5, with D uncertain. CDR1 is SGHRS, CDR2 YFSETQ, per germline. This CDR3 has 11 residues. V lost 2 bases and J 3 bases, leaving 2 bases between the germline ends. The CDR3 nucleotides read TGCGCCAGCAGCTTCAAAGAGACCCAGTACTTC. Translation: CASSFKETQYF.

This clone was counted a few times. The CDR3 coding sequence is TGTGCCAGCAGCGGCAGGTCAAGCGGGAGGTGGAATGAGCAGTTCTTC. The encoded protein is CASSGRSSGRWNEQFF. The chain links TRBV11-2 to TRBJ2-1; the match to TRBD2 covers 9 bases. V lost 5 bases and J lost 7; bases outside the gene matches: 12. This CDR3 has 16 amino acids. Germline V gene sequence: CDR1 SGHAT, CDR2 FQNNGV.

The chain recombines TRBV5-1 with TRBJ2-5; D remains unclear. V was shortened by 1 base and J by 5 bases, with 12 bases between the two germline ends. CDR3 length equals 14 residues. CDR1 SGHRS and CDR2 YFSETQ come from the germline V gene. CDR3 protein: CASSLFVAGETQYF. CDR3 in DNA: TGCGCCAGCAGCTTGTTTGTAGCCGGGGAGACCCAGTACTTC.

This clone was counted once. The J gene is TRBJ2-1, the V gene TRBV20-1; the D is unclear. The CDR3 consists of 10 residues. V shed 5 bases and J shed 6 bases, with 5 bases lying between them. Germline loops: CDR1 DFQATT, CDR2 SNEGSKA (reference sequence). The CDR3 DNA sequence: TGCAGTGCTCCCCTCAATGAGCAGTTCTTC. Protein: CSAPLNEQFF.

This clone was seen once. V usage is TRBV25-1 and J usage is TRBJ2-3; D may be TRBD1 (5 bases). This CDR3 region has 16 residues. Trimming stripped 2 bases from V and 1 base from J, with 13 bases between. Germline V gene data show CDR1 as MGHDK and CDR2 as SYGVNS. CDR3 in amino acids: CASSEPRQKGTDTQYF. In nucleotides, the CDR3 is TGTGCCAGCAGTGAACCGAGACAGAAAGGCACAGATACGCAGTATTTT. The full variable domain, its missing parts supplied by reference TRBV25-1 and TRBJ2-3, is EADIYQTPRYLVIGTGKKITLECSQTMGHDKMYWYQQDPGMELHLIHYSYGVNSTEKGDLSSESTVSRIRTEHFPLTLESARPSHTSQYLCASSEPRQKGTDTQYFGPGTRLTVL.

The rearrangement links TRBV15 to TRBJ1-2, with a weak D call TRBD1 (5 bases). The CDR3 is 14 residues long. V was pared by 7 bases and J by 2 bases, with 14 bases between. Germline lookup yields CDR1 LNHNV and CDR2 YYDKDF (reference sequence). CDR3 nucleotide sequence: TGTGCCACCAAGCCAGGGTCTTGGAACTATGGCTACACCTTC. It translates to CATKPGSWNYGYTF.

This rearrangement joins TRBV30 to TRBJ1-6; D call uncertain. Germline lookup yields CDR1 GTSNPN and CDR2 SVGIG (reference sequence). CDR3 size: 12 residues. Between the trimmed V and J ends, which lost 5 bases and 4 bases, there was a span of 6 bases. The CDR3 loop reads CAWQSYNSPLHF. DNA for the CDR3: TGTGCCTGGCAGAGTTATAATTCACCCCTCCACTTT.

J is TRBJ1-1 and V is TRBV7-9, with 7 bases that match TRBD1. V gave up 8 bases and J gave up 4 bases; unmatched junction bases: 16. Germline V gives CDR1 SEHNR, CDR2 FQNEAQ (reference sequence). This CDR3 contains 16 residues. The CDR3 DNA is TGTGCCAGCGGGGTGGAACGGACAGGCCCGAGCACTGAAGCTTTCTTT. Residues: CASGVERTGPSTEAFF.

The V and J genes are TRBV5-8 and TRBJ2-7; TRBD2 matches at 7 bases. With 4 bases clipped from V and 1 base from J, the junction kept 23 bases outside the gene matches. CDR3 length: 20 residues. The germline CDR1 and CDR2 sequences are SGHTS and YDEGEE. CDR3 DNA sequence: TGTGCCAGCAGCCCCCCTCTTCGCGGGGGACGGATGCTATTGTCCTACGAGCAGTACTTC. It is translated as CASSPPLRGGRMLLSYEQYF.

This sequence joins TRBV30 and TRBJ1-6, with D unresolved. Trimming removed 0 bases at V and 11 bases at J, with 11 bases between. CDR1 and CDR2 from the germline V gene are GTSNPN and SVGIG (reference sequence). The CDR3 extends over 13 amino acids. The CDR3 bases are TGTGCCTGGAGTGTAGGCACCTTGGCACCCCTCCACTTT. Protein: CAWSVGTLAPLHF. Based on the CDR3 plus reference TRBV30 and TRBJ1-6, the full variable domain is SQTIHQWPATLVQPVGSPLSLECTVEGTSNPNLYWYRQAAGRGLQLLFYSVGIGQISSEVPQNLSASRPQDRQFILSSKKLLLSDSGFYLCAWSVGTLAPLHFGNGTRLTVT.

The chain has TRBV5-6 and TRBJ2-7, with D perhaps TRBD2 (6 bases). The germline V and J ends were trimmed by 3 bases and 1 base, with 17 bases remaining between them. CDR3 length equals 16 residues. The germline V gene has CDR1 SGHDT and CDR2 YYEEEE. The CDR3 spells CASSSFWGEISYEQYF. CDR3 coding DNA: TGTGCCAGCAGCTCCTTTTGGGGGGAAATTTCCTACGAGCAGTACTTC.

This clone was observed a few times. Other nucleotide sequences from this sample produce the same CDR3. The genes are TRBV18 and TRBJ1-1; no definite D call. This CDR3 contains 12 residues. The V gene lost 1 base and the J gene lost 2 bases, with 2 bases spanning the gap. Germline loops: CDR1 KGHSH, CDR2 LQKENI. CDR3 residues: CASSPQNTEAFF. The CDR3, as DNA: TGTGCCAGCTCACCACAAAACACTGAAGCTTTCTTT.

The rearrangement uses TRBV18 and TRBJ1-3, with a tentative D call TRBD1 (5 bases). The ends were cut back, 9 bases at V and 4 bases at J, with 19 bases in the middle. Looked up from germline, CDR1 is KGHSH and CDR2 is LQKENI. This CDR3 has 15 residues. CDR3 sequence (DNA): TGTGCCAGTTTCCCCCAACGGGGCGTGGGAAACACCATATATTTT. Amino acids: CASFPQRGVGNTIYF.

J is TRBJ2-1 and V is TRBV4-2, with 10 bases identical to TRBD2. Germline CDR1 is LGHNA and CDR2 is YNFKEQ. The CDR3 spans 16 residues. With 1 base clipped from V and 2 bases from J, the junction kept 2 bases outside the gene matches. The CDR3 nucleotides read TGTGCCAGCAGCCAAGGAAGCGGGAGGGCCTACAATGAGCAGTTCTTC. Protein product: CASSQGSGRAYNEQFF.

The V and J genes are TRBV7-3 and TRBJ2-1; 7 nucleotides match TRBD1. The CDR3 is made up of 15 amino acids. J lost 7 bases, V lost 5 bases, and 11 bases had no gene match. The germline gives CDR1 SGHTA, CDR2 FQGTGA. CDR3 nucleotides: TGTGCCAGCAGCCTAGGAGGACAGGCTCTAAATGAGCAGTTCTTC. Residues: CASSLGGQALNEQFF.

This sequence joins TRBV6-5 and TRBJ2-7; the D is unclear. Germline values: CDR1 MNHEY, CDR2 SVGAGI. The V gene lost 7 bases and the J gene lost 4 bases, with 20 bases spanning the gap. CDR3 length: 15 residues. The CDR3 DNA sequence: TGTGCCAGCAAATGGGGTAGAGGAAGAGGATACGAGCAGTACTTC. This translates into CASKWGRGRGYEQYF.

V usage is TRBV10-1 and J usage is TRBJ2-2; D unresolved. The length of the CDR3 is 13 residues. CDR1 is WNHNN, CDR2 SYGVQD, per germline (reference sequence). Between the trimmed V and J ends, which lost 2 bases and 7 bases, there was a span of 8 bases. The CDR3 DNA sequence: TGCGCCAGCAGTGAGACCTGGATCGGGGAGCTGTTTTTT. It translates to CASSETWIGELFF.